The 25 T cell receptor beta chains in this list originate from one sample, sequenced in a study of shared clonotypes between healthy human individuals. The data were produced by immunoSEQ multiplex PCR, yet TCRdb's version contains in-frame clones alone and is incomplete. The sample has some 580,000 clones; about 97% are singletons. Specimen: naive CD4+ T cells sorted from blood. Subset given: CD45RA+ positively selected. The receptors stem from a woman in her 30s in good health.

CDR3 DNA sequence: TGTGCCAGCAGCTTGGGTAGCGGGAGAAGTGTCTACGAGCAGTACTTC. This codes for CASSLGSGRSVYEQYF. The chain uses TRBV7-8 and TRBJ2-7, with TRBD2 matching over 9 bases. The CDR3 has 16 amino acids. Germline CDR1 SGHVS, CDR2 FQNEAQ. The V segment lost 3 bases and the J segment 3 bases; nucleotides outside the gene matches: 9.

The V call is TRBV29-1, the J call TRBJ2-7; TRBD2 matches 7 bases. CDR1 and CDR2 (germline): SQVTM, ANQGSEA. The CDR3 sequence is 14 residues long. The CDR3 coding sequence is TGCACAGCGTTGCGTGACGGCCGGGAGGTCGAGCAGTACTTC. This translates into CTALRDGREVEQYF.

The chain combines TRBV5-1 with TRBJ1-1; 10 bases line up with TRBD1. Germline trimming cut 5 bases from V and 1 base from J; bases unmatched to any gene: 8. The CDR3 runs 16 residues. Germline V gene sequence: CDR1 SGHRS, CDR2 YFSETQ. CDR3 nucleotides: TGCGCCAGCAGGGACCGGGACAGGGGTGAGAACACTGAAGCTTTCTTT. Residues: CASRDRDRGENTEAFF.

This clone was detected once. The chain has TRBV27 and TRBJ2-5, with D hard to call. With the DNA end fitting TRBJ2-7 better, the J assignment may be wrong. The CDR3 spans 13 residues. CDR1 and CDR2 from the germline V gene are MNHEY and SMNVEV (reference sequence). Here the CDR3 reads CASRMDGSYEQYF. Here the CDR3 DNA reads TGTGCCAGCCGGATGGACGGCTCCTACGAGCAGTACTTC.

This chain uses TRBV18 with TRBJ1-2, with no clear D. The CDR3 consists of 14 residues. Germline CDR1 and CDR2: KGHSH and LQKENI. Trimming removed 0 bases at V and 3 bases at J, with 8 bases between. The CDR3 bases are TGTGCCAGCTCACCACCAGGGTTGGACTATGGCTACACCTTC. It codes for CASSPPGLDYGYTF.

This chain uses TRBV19 with TRBJ1-5; D is uncertain. This CDR3 is 13 amino acids long. V was trimmed by 8 bases and J by 6 bases, leaving 14 bases between them. Germline V gene sequence: CDR1 LNHDA, CDR2 SQIVND (reference sequence). CDR3 loop: CASRRTRGQPQHF. The DNA of the CDR3 is TGTGCCAGTCGACGGACCCGGGGTCAGCCCCAGCATTTT.

The chain is built from TRBV7-8 and TRBJ2-1; D call uncertain. Deletions cut 3 bases from V and 10 bases from J, with 13 bases between. CDR3 length: 13 residues. Per the germline V gene, CDR1 is SGHVS and CDR2 is FQNEAQ. CDR3 nucleotides: TGTGCCAGCAGCTTGGGCAGGTCGGGCGAGCAGTTCTTC. It encodes CASSLGRSGEQFF. The whole variable domain, filled in from reference TRBV7-8 and TRBJ2-1, reads GAGVSQSPRYKVAKRGQDVALRCDPISGHVSLFWYQQALGQGPEFLTYFQNEAQLDKSGLPSDRFFAERPEGSVSTLKIQRTQQEDSAVYLCASSLGRSGEQFFGPGTRLTVL.

The gene calls are TRBV29-1 and TRBJ2-7, with a possible D match to TRBD1 (5 bases). The CDR3 is 12 amino acids. Per the germline V gene, CDR1 is SQVTM and CDR2 is ANQGSEA. V dropped 7 bases and J dropped 9 bases, with 19 bases sitting between them. This CDR3 reads CSAGLAQGVQYF. Written as DNA, the CDR3 is TGCAGCGCCGGCTTGGCCCAGGGTGTGCAGTACTTC.

The J gene is TRBJ2-3, the V gene TRBV5-6; 14 nucleotides agree with TRBD2. Germline-derived CDR1 and CDR2 are SGHDT and YYEEEE. The CDR3 loop spans 17 amino acids. Trimming took 0 bases from V and 12 from J; bases not matched to a gene: 12. DNA for the CDR3: TGTGCCAGCAGCTTGGGACTAGCGGGAGGGCCCCTTAATCTCCAGTATTTT. Translating gives CASSLGLAGGPLNLQYF.

The V call is TRBV5-6, the J call TRBJ1-1; D is possibly TRBD1 (5 bases). The CDR3 length is 14 residues. The V and J ends lost 0 bases and 5 bases respectively, with 11 bases between them. Germline CDR1 is SGHDT and CDR2 is YYEEEE. CDR3 amino acids: CASSLAGSDTEAFF. The DNA for the CDR3 is TGTGCCAGCAGCTTGGCAGGGTCTGATACTGAAGCTTTCTTT.

The chain recombines TRBV7-8 with TRBJ2-5; 7 nucleotides line up with TRBD2. V trimming: 11 bases; J trimming: 6 bases; junction bases outside the gene matches: 15. CDR1 SGHVS and CDR2 FQNEAQ come from the germline V gene. The CDR3 spans 14 residues. The CDR3 DNA reads TGTGCCTCCCGAACCCCTGGGGAGGGCCAGACCCAGTACTTC. Amino acids: CASRTPGEGQTQYF.

V is TRBV30 and J is TRBJ1-5; D call uncertain. The CDR3 sequence is 13 residues long. Trimming pared 1 base from V and 7 bases from J, leaving 11 bases between. The germline CDR1 and CDR2 sequences are GTSNPN and SVGIG (reference sequence). CDR3 coding DNA: TGTGCCTGGAGTGAGCTGGGGAGGCAGCCCCAGCATTTT. It encodes CAWSELGRQPQHF.

The V call is TRBV28, the J call TRBJ1-4; D not resolved. Trimming removed 3 bases at V and 8 bases at J, with 10 bases between. The CDR3 length is 13 residues. The germline CDR1 and CDR2 sequences are MDHEN and SYDVKM. CDR3 DNA sequence: TGTGCCAGCAGTTTTTTCGGGATAGAAAAACTGTTTTTT. Protein product: CASSFFGIEKLFF.

The V and J genes are TRBV6-6 and TRBJ2-3; 8 bases align to TRBD1. Trimming cost V 2 bases and J 1 base; bases outside gene matches: 5. The CDR3 totals 16 residues. Germline CDR1 reads MNHNY; CDR2 reads SVGAGI (reference sequence). The CDR3 nucleotides read TGTGCCAGCAGTTACAACCAGGGGGCTGGCACAGATACGCAGTATTTT. It specifies CASSYNQGAGTDTQYF.

The CDR3 region has the DNA TGCAGCGTTCGGAGGACTAGCGGGAGAGGTGGCACAGATACGCAGTATTTT. Translating gives CSVRRTSGRGGTDTQYF. The J gene is TRBJ2-3, the V gene TRBV29-1; 13 nucleotides agree with TRBD2. The CDR3 sequence is 17 residues long. From germline, CDR1 is SQVTM and CDR2 ANQGSEA. The junction had 9 bases not matched to a gene; V was cut back by 5 bases and J by 1 base.

The J gene is TRBJ2-6, the V gene TRBV6-4; D is ambiguous. Deletions cut 6 bases from V and 0 bases from J, with 6 bases between. CDR1 is MRHNA and CDR2 is SNTAGT in the germline V gene. The CDR3 length is 14 residues. The CDR3 bases are TGTGCCAGCAGCGAGAGCTCTGGGGCCAACGTCCTGACTTTC. The encoded protein is CASSESSGANVLTF.

This sequence joins TRBV2 and TRBJ1-5; 7 bases align to TRBD1. Germline CDR1 SNHLY, CDR2 FYNNEI. CDR3 length: 13 residues. With V trimmed by 10 bases and J by 4 bases, 7 bases remained unmatched. In DNA form, the CDR3 reads TGTGCCACCCACAGGGGCCTTAATCAGCCCCAGCATTTT. This sequence encodes CATHRGLNQPQHF.

The V and J genes are TRBV5-6 and TRBJ2-2, with TRBD2 identical over 14 bases. CDR1 and CDR2 from the germline V gene are SGHDT and YYEEEE. V shed 5 bases and J 8 bases; nucleotides not matched to a gene: 11. The CDR3 has 17 residues. CDR3 sequence reads: CASSPTSGRALKGELFF. The CDR3 nucleotides read TGTGCCAGCAGTCCGACTAGCGGGAGGGCCCTTAAAGGGGAGCTGTTTTTT.

This chain joins TRBV18 and TRBJ2-1; TRBD2 matches 10 bases. CDR1 KGHSH and CDR2 LQKENI come from the germline V gene. With V trimmed by 6 bases and J by 8 bases, 13 bases remained unmatched. The CDR3 covers 16 residues. CDR3 bases: TGTGCCAGCTCCTTGGTCCCGGGACTAGCGACCGATGAGCAGTTCTTC. Protein sequence: CASSLVPGLATDEQFF.

V and J are TRBV10-2 and TRBJ2-1; 7 bases fit TRBD2. Germline CDR1 WSHSY, CDR2 SAAADI. CDR3 length: 13 residues. Unmatched junction bases numbered 5, after V lost 8 bases and J lost 4 bases. CDR3 loop: CASGPAGYNEQFF. The CDR3 DNA reads TGCGCCAGCGGACCAGCGGGATACAATGAGCAGTTCTTC.

The rearrangement uses TRBV5-6 and TRBJ1-1; 12 positions match TRBD1. The V gene's germline CDR1 is SGHDT and CDR2 YYEEEE. CDR3 length: 18 amino acids. Unmatched junction bases numbered 10, after V lost 4 bases and J lost 0 bases. This CDR3 is CASSPAPGQGALNTEAFF. The CDR3 DNA follows: TGTGCCAGCAGCCCGGCCCCGGGACAGGGGGCCCTGAACACTGAAGCTTTCTTT. The full variable domain, its missing parts supplied by reference TRBV5-6 and TRBJ1-1, is DAGVTQSPTHLIKTRGQQVTLRCSPKSGHDTVSWYQQALGQGPQFIFQYYEEEERQRGNFPDRFSGHQFPNYSSELNVNALLLGDSALYLCASSPAPGQGALNTEAFFGQGTRLTVV.

V and J are TRBV27 and TRBJ1-3; no firm D call. This CDR3 has 14 residues. Germline V gene sequence: CDR1 MNHEY, CDR2 SMNVEV (reference sequence). Trimming removed 6 bases at V and 1 base at J, with 10 bases between. The CDR3 DNA reads TGTGCCAGCAGCTCGACGCGTTCTGGAAACACCATATATTTT. It yields the protein CASSSTRSGNTIYF.

A remark on this clone: One end of the junction is discordant with germline, which a read error may explain. The J gene is TRBJ1-6, the V gene TRBV7-2; D possibly corresponds to TRBD1 (5 bases). The CDR3 has 14 residues. Germline CDR1 reads SGHTA; CDR2 reads FQGNSA. The DNA for the CDR3 is TGTGCCAGCAGTTTAGGGGCGGCGTCGAATCGCCTCCACTTT. Translating it yields CASSLGAASNRLHF.

This chain uses TRBV5-5 with TRBJ1-4; TRBD1 is a possible D gene (5 bases). Trimming removed 6 bases at V and 7 bases at J, with 19 bases between. The CDR3 consists of 15 residues. Germline CDR1 SGHKS, CDR2 YYEKEE (reference sequence). CDR3 loop: CASKKPGLRSEKLFF. CDR3 nucleotide sequence: TGTGCCAGCAAGAAACCGGGACTTCGGAGTGAAAAACTGTTTTTT.

The chain employs TRBV29-1 and TRBJ1-5; perhaps TRBD1 as D (6 bases). The V and J ends lost 5 bases and 7 bases respectively, with 15 bases between them. Per germline, CDR1 SQVTM and CDR2 ANQGSEA. This CDR3 is 13 amino acids long. CDR3 in DNA: TGCAGCGTTACGATACAGGGCATCCAGCCCCAGCATTTT. Amino acid sequence: CSVTIQGIQPQHF.